This TCR beta chain is drawn from a study of cytomegalovirus exposure and HLA in healthy donors (dated by TCRdb to about 2017). Regarding the research as a whole: According to an earlier analysis of 587 of the donors, roughly 180 million T cells yielded over 90 million unique TCR beta sequences and roughly 280 Gb of sequence data. An early release that covered some 630 HLA-typed donors contained approximately 300 gigabases of sequencing data and 75 million to 100 million unique TCR sequences. Among the roughly 430 genotyped donors, approximately 81% belonged to the genetic ancestry cluster associated with self-reported Caucasian donors. The study aimed to test whether signatures of past pathogen exposure could be identified by cataloging public T cell receptors. Using immunosequencing, the study profiled T cell repertoires from some 670 subjects and related those repertoires to cytomegalovirus serostatus. A separate validation cohort of roughly 120 different subjects was used in addition to the roughly 700-subject first cohort. To predict cytomegalovirus infection status, the study combined high-throughput TCR immunosequencing, statistical association of individual TCRs with disease status, and machine learning. A later analysis re-examined previously published TCR beta repertoires from around 670 donors and added high-resolution HLA genotyping to investigate patterns of TCR occurrence. Rather than using new phenotypic data, the later analysis identified candidate immune exposures from TCR beta sequences and from how often those sequences occurred across donors. In an earlier analysis of several hundred of the donors, high-throughput TCR beta sequencing was used to judge whether each TCR beta V gene segment behaved as functional or pseudogenic. Alongside the repertoire data, information on donor age, sex, ethnicity and CMV serostatus was compiled. Genome-wide SNP genotypes for about 60% of the roughly 700 donors were used in a later genetic analysis, which treated that subset as a discovery cohort. All discovery cohort repertoires had been generated on a single sequencing platform. Class I and class II HLA loci were covered by the typing at four-digit resolution. The number of typed donors differed by locus: roughly 629-630 for A, B, C, DRB1 and DQB1; approximately 540 for DQA1; some 590 for DPA1; and around 450 for DPB1. Four or five DR-DQ haplotypes were handled as single units for association and clustering, since linkage in the cohort was strong. Across approximately 400 genotyped donors of the cohort, an average of roughly 250,000 unique TCR beta nucleotide sequences per donor were sequenced, and 15% to 20% of those sequences were non-productive.

Only one count was recorded for this clone. Its antigen specificity is not known. There are no base qualities to consult, and no much larger clone falls within one base. The cohort consisted of 666 healthy bone marrow donors. At the time of sampling, all cohort members were nominally healthy, though unrecorded immune exposures were likely present. CMV serostatus was recorded as positive for about 300 and negative for about 50% of the 666 cohort members, whereas no CMV serostatus was recorded for the donor in question. Each donor provided a peripheral blood sample, and peripheral blood mononuclear cells were used for TCR beta sequencing. Genomic DNA extraction from the blood cell samples was performed with the Qiagen DNeasy Blood Extraction Kit. Results the study describes overall, beyond this receptor: Correlated functional status among segregating V segments might be attributable to linkage disequilibrium, but an unknown experimental factor could not be ruled out. According to a later genetic analysis, donors in an Asian-associated ancestry cluster had fewer N-insertions in productive TCRs than the roughly 660-donor mean. In an earlier analysis of about 600 of the donors, most TCR beta V segments appeared in productive rearrangements about 90% or about 30% of the time, broadly matching IMGT annotations. Because HLA typing was missing for some donors at each locus, association tests included only the typed subset. Sequencing depth was assumed to be roughly uniform across donors in the presence/absence analyses, though that assumption may not hold. In a later analysis, around 17,000 TCR beta sequences were associated with specific HLA alleles at a false discovery rate of 0.05. For the cohort, immune exposure information was limited to CMV serostatus. It was suggested by the authors that the approach could potentially be generalized to other disease states and immunological phenotypes. V-gene and J-gene trimming of TCR beta chains was associated with a missense DCLRE1C variant in a later genetic analysis, and the association was replicated in an independent cohort. Assigning TCR associations to individual alleles was difficult when HLA alleles, especially DR and DQ, strongly co-occurred. This cohort had only TCR beta chains sequenced, and the lack of alpha or paired-chain data limited which features could be detected. A further reported finding was that TCR beta sequences accurately predicted the HLA-A and HLA-B alleles for most subjects in the first cohort. A cluster of highly shared sequence variants was judged likely to be a technical artifact of the sequencing pipeline. In a later analysis, HLA-associated TCR beta chains were found to be more clonally expanded and to have lower generation probabilities than equally common non-associated chains. In vitro tests confirmed that a few of the cytomegalovirus-associated TCR beta chains recognize cytomegalovirus antigens. The earlier analysis of 450 to 700 of the donors excluded around 17 rarely observed V segments, including chromosome 9 orphons, because counts were too low. According to a later analysis, TCR association rates differed among HLA loci, with DRB1 alleles showing the most associated TCRs and HLA-C alleles showing the fewest. The classifier was reported to diagnose cytomegalovirus status with high specificity and sensitivity in both the original cohort and the validation cohort. The study gave a list of about 160 TCR beta chains associated with cytomegalovirus. A later analysis found that most CMV-associated TCR beta chains appeared HLA-restricted, with HLA associations seemingly driven largely by CMV exposure. Because the 87-base-pair reads could not distinguish some IMGT-functional V segments, including TRBV6-2 and TRBV6-3, those segments were excluded. Several of the top co-occurrence clusters appeared to be linked to parvovirus B19, influenza, CMV and Epstein-Barr virus, according to a later analysis. Most TCR sequences were seen in very few donors, while some public TCRs were found in many individuals.

Library preparation used the immunoSEQ multiplex PCR assay. The multiplex PCR relied on a mix of 60 forward primers for TCR Vbeta segments and 13 reverse primers for TCR Jbeta segments. A multiplex PCR assay on genomic DNA amplified the CDR3 region of rearranged TCR beta genes. Amplified TCR beta libraries were sequenced as 87-base-pair reads on the Illumina HiSeq System. Per the source publication's procedure: In a later analysis, 77 million or so unique TCR beta chains were counted across the 650 to 750 repertoires, and roughly 9.9 million of these chains were shared by at least two donors. Raw reads were error-corrected and collapsed into unique sequences with a nearest-neighbor algorithm that merged closely related sequences to remove PCR and sequencing errors. To assign V, D and J gene segments, CDR3 sequences were aligned to IMGT reference sequences. For a sequence to be retained, a match of at least six nucleotides was required to both a V gene segment and a J gene segment. A rearrangement counted as productive if the CDR3 had no stop codons and remained in frame with V and J, and every other rearrangement counted as non-productive. CDR3 was defined by IMGT convention, running from the second conserved V-encoded cysteine to the conserved J-encoded phenylalanine. The earlier analysis of 500 to 750 of the donors excluded any sequence lacking an unambiguous match to a single V gene segment. An earlier analysis of several hundred of the donors called V segments functional above 56.7% productive rearrangements and segregating when the between-donor standard deviation exceeded 5%. A statistical classification framework was built for diagnosing cytomegalovirus status from the catalog of TCR beta chain sequences. A later analysis assigned V and J genes by comparing TCR nucleotide sequences with IMGT/GENE-DB human TR gene sequences. The TCRdist pipeline was used in a later analysis to assign CDR3 sequences and most-parsimonious VDJ recombination scenarios. In a later analysis, each TCR beta chain was defined by its CDR3 amino acid sequence together with its V-gene family, and reads without a unique V-gene family were excluded. As a way to deal with suspected cross-contamination and a sequencing artifact, a later analysis dropped hundreds of nucleotide sequences that were highly shared and had low generation probability. For each public chain, a later analysis derived a clonal expansion index from normalized ranks of inferred template counts within each repertoire. In a later analysis, generation probabilities were computed with a VDJ recombination model fitted to out-of-frame rearrangements, and the resulting probabilities were checked against IGoR. In a later analysis, TCR-TCR, TCR-HLA and TCR-CMV co-occurrence was scored with hypergeometric tests, and a repertoire-size bias correction was applied to TCR pairs. To estimate false discovery rates, a later analysis permuted the HLA or CMV assignments 20 times. A later analysis grouped co-occurring TCRs with DBSCAN, adding TCRdist sequence similarity when clustering within HLA-allele-positive subsets. For co-occurrence clustering, repertoires with fewer than 30,000 or more than 120,000 public chains were excluded, along with four or five repertoires with anomalous nucleotide sharing. TCRdb stores this immuneACCESS table with in-frame sequences only. Part of the clones is absent; in the studies checked, under half of the shortfall reflects unresolved V genes, and no reason is known for the rest. V and J calls and clone size are copied from that table; D and trimming were computed from the DNA. Present in this sample are over 200,000 clones, approximately 87% of which were seen just once. The ten largest clones represent 1% to 1.5% of the sample.

Trimming removed 2 bases from V and 2 bases from J; the gene matches leave 1 base unexplained. From a lookup of the germline V gene, CDR1 and CDR2 are WSHSY and SAAADI. From its cysteine to its phenylalanine, the CDR3 spans 14 amino acids. The DNA shown is the 42-base CDR3, in frame from base 1. Sequencing input: PBMCs. The V and J segments used are TRBV10-2 and TRBJ2-5, with 8 middle bases fitting TRBD2. This receptor was taken from a human donor in good health. The encoded CDR3 is CASSETSGQETQYF. At the DNA level, the sequence is TGCGCCAGCAGTGAGACTAGCGGACAAGAGACCCAGTACTTC.